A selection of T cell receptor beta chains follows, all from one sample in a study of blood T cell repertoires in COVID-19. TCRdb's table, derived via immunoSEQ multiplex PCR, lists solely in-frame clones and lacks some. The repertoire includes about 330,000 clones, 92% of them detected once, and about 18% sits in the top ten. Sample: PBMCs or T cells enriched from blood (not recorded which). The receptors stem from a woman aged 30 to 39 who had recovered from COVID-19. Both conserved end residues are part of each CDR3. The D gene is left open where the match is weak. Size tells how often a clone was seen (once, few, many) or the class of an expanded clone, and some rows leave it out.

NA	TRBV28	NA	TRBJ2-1	TGTGCCAGCAGTTTAGCGGCTAGCAATGAGCAGTTCTTC	CASSLAASNEQFF
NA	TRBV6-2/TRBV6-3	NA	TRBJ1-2	TGTGCCAGCAGTCCAGCGTATTATGGCTACACCTTC	CASSPAYYGYTF
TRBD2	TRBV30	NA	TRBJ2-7	TGTGCCTGGAGCCGACTAGCGGGGGGTTCCTACGAGCAGTACTTC	CAWSRLAGGSYEQYF
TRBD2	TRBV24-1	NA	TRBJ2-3	TGTGCCACCAGTGATCCCATCACTAGCGGCGCCACAGATACGCAGTATTTT	CATSDPITSGATDTQYF
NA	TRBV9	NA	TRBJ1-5	TGTGCCAGCAGCGTAGACGGGGGGTACACTCAGCCCCAGCATTTT	CASSVDGGYTQPQHF
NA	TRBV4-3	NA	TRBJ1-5	TGCGCCAGCAGCCAAGACAGGGAGGAGCCCCAGCATTTT	CASSQDREEPQHF
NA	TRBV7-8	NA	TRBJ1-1	TGTGCCAGCAGCTTAGACCATAGGAGAGGGACTGAAGCTTTCTTT	CASSLDHRRGTEAFF
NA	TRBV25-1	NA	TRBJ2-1	TGTGCCAGCAGTCCAAAGCCCCAGGGTAACCCCTACAATGAGCAGTTCTTC	CASSPKPQGNPYNEQFF
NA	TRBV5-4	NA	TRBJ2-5	TGTGCCAGCAGCAACCCTCGGGAGCGTTCCAGGGAGACCCAGTACTTC	CASSNPRERSRETQYF
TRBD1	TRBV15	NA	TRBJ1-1	TGTGCCACCAGCAGGAGACAGGGGAGAAGGACTGAAGCTTTCTTT	CATSRRQGRRTEAFF
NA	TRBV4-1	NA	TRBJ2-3	TGCGCCAGCAGCGGAGGCACAGATACGCAGTATTTT	CASSGGTDTQYF
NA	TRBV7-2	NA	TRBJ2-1	TGTGCCAGCAGCTCAGACGGGAGCTACAATGAGCAGTTCTTC	CASSSDGSYNEQFF
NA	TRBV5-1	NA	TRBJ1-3	TGCGCCAGCAGCTTGGAACAGAACTCTGGAAACACCATATATTTT	CASSLEQNSGNTIYF
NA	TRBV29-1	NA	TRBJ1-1	TGCAGCGTTGAGCGGGAGGGTGGGTTAGCTTTCTTT	CSVEREGGLAFF
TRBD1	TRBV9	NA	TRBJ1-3	TGTGCCAGCAGCGTAGGGACAGGGTTCACGGGAAACACCATATATTTT	CASSVGTGFTGNTIYF
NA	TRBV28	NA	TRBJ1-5	TGTGCCAGCAGTTTCCCGCAGGGGTATAGCAATCAGCCCCAGCATTTT	CASSFPQGYSNQPQHF
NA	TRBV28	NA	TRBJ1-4	TGTGCCAGCAGTCTGAGGGAAAAACTGTTTTTT	CASSLREKLFF
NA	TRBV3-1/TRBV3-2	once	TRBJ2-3	TGTGCCAGCAGCCGGGGTGGAGGACCTAACACAGATACGCAGTATTTT	CASSRGGGPNTDTQYF
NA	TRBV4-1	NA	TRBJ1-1	TGCGCCAGCAGCCAATCAGGTAACACTGAAGCTTTCTTT	CASSQSGNTEAFF
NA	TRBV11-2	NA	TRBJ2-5	TGTGCCAGCAGCTTATGGGAGGAGGAGACCCAGTACTTC	CASSLWEEETQYF
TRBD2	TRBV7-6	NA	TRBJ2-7	TGTGCCAGCAGCTTAGCGACGACAGCGGGACGCTACGAGCAGTACTTC	CASSLATTAGRYEQYF
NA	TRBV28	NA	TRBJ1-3	TGTGCCAGCAATTCTCCCGCCGGAGGAGGAAACACCATATATTTT	CASNSPAGGGNTIYF
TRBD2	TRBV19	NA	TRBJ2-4	TGTGCCAGTAGTATTCTAGCGGGAGCCAAAAACATTCAGTACTTC	CASSILAGAKNIQYF
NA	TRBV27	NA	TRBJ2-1	TGTGCCAGCAGTTTAAAGCTGGTCGATGAGCAGTTCTTC	CASSLKLVDEQFF
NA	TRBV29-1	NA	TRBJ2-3	TGCAGCGTGATACCGGGACTCCAGAGCACAGATACGCAGTATTTT	CSVIPGLQSTDTQYF
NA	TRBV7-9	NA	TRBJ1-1	TGTGCCAGCAGCACCCCGGGGTCGGAATCGCGGGCTTTCTTT	CASSTPGSESRAFF
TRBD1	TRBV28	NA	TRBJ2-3	TGTGCCAGCAGTGAACAGGGGCATGCGACAGATACGCAGTATTTT	CASSEQGHATDTQYF
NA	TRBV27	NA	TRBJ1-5	TGTGCCAGCAGTTTATACACGGGAGAGAATCAGCCCCAGCATTTT	CASSLYTGENQPQHF
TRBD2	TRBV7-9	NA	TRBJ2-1	TGTGCCAGCAGCTTACAAAAAGGACTAGCGAATTACAATGAGCAGTTCTTC	CASSLQKGLANYNEQFF
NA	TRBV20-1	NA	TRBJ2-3	TGCAGTGCTCCCCCCCTGGATACGCAGTATTTT	CSAPPLDTQYF
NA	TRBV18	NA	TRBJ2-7	TGTGCCAGCTCACCATCAGGGTTTCGGACCGACGAGCAGTACTTC	CASSPSGFRTDEQYF
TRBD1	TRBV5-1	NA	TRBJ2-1	TGCGCCAGCAGCTTGGACGCACCGGGACAGGGGGGCGATGAGCAGTTCTTC	CASSLDAPGQGGDEQFF
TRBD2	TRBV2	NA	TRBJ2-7	TGTGCCAGCGGGTTGGGACTAGCGGGACACGAGCAGTACTTC	CASGLGLAGHEQYF
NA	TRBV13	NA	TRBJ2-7	TGTGCCAGCAGCTTGAACGCCGACAGTAATTGGTACGAGCAGTACTTC	CASSLNADSNWYEQYF
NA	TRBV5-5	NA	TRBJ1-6	TGTGCCAGCAGCCCCCAATGGGGGGAGGAGGAATCACCCCTCCACTTT	CASSPQWGEEESPLHF
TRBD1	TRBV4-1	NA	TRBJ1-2	TGCGCCAGCAGCCAAGGCCCGGACAGGGCAAACTATGGCTACACCTTC	CASSQGPDRANYGYTF
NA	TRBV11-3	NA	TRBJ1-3	TGTGCCAGCAGCTTAGGTTACTCTGGAAACACCATATATTTT	CASSLGYSGNTIYF
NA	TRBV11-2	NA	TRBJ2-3	NA	CASGVGAQIRSIF
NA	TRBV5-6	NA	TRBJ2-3	TGTGCCAGCAGCTTGCTAGATCTTTTGAATACGCAGTATTTT	CASSLLDLLNTQYF
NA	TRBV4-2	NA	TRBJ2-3	TGTGCCAGCAGCCAAGTTTCTAGCACAGATACGCAGTATTTT	CASSQVSSTDTQYF
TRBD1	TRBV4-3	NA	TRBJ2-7	TGCGCCAGCAGCCAAGAATTACAGGGGTCGTACGAGCAGTACTTC	CASSQELQGSYEQYF
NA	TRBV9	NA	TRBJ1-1	TGTGCCAGCAGCGTAGTCCGAGGGATGGGTGAAGCTTTCTTT	CASSVVRGMGEAFF
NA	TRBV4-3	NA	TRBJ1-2	TGCGCCAGCAGCCAAGATATATCCCCCCTTGGTAGGGTACAGGGTGGCTACACCTTC	CASSQDISPLGRVQGGYTF
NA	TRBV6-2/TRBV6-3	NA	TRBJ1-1	TGTGCCAGCAGCAAAGCGGCGGGGGCTGAAGCTTTCTTT	CASSKAAGAEAFF
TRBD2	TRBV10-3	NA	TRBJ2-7	TGTGCCATCAGTGATCCTGGACAAGTTGGGCTAGCGGGAGGGTACGAGCAGTACTTC	CAISDPGQVGLAGGYEQYF
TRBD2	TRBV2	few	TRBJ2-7	TGTGCCAGCGAAGCGGGGGGGCCAGTCTTGGAGCAGTACTTC	CASEAGGPVLEQYF